These T cell receptor beta chains were read from a single sample in a study of response to subunit inactivated influenza vaccine. Each CDR3 protein is one row after TCRdb ran MiXCR on the RT-PCR reads. The profile shows about 700,000 distinct CDR3 sequences, about a sixth of them singletons. The input for sequencing was PBMCs from blood, taken roughly 12 days after vaccination. These receptors originate from a man aged 50-59 years who received an inactivated influenza vaccine. Both conserved end residues are part of each CDR3. A D gene is named only where the DNA matches it firmly. A row's size may be missing; if present it is once, few, many or a size class.

CDR3 protein | CDR3 DNA | J gene | D gene | V gene | clone size
CASSSILARSVYEQYF | TGTGCCAGCAGCTCTATTTTGGCCCGAAGCGTCTACGAGCAGTACTTC | TRBJ2-7 | NA | TRBV7-2 | NA
CASSFPLFGRGNTGELFF | TGTGCCAGCAGCTTCCCTCTCTTTGGGCGCGGGAACACCGGGGAGCTGTTTTTT | TRBJ2-2 | NA | TRBV11-2 | many
CASSQDNRYSSYEQYF | TGTGCCAGCAGCCAAGATAATAGGTACAGTTCCTACGAGCAGTACTTC | TRBJ2-7 | NA | TRBV3-1 | NA
CASSVILAGGGQETQYF | TGTGCCAGCAGCGTCATCCTAGCGGGGGGCGGCCAAGAGACCCAGTACTTC | TRBJ2-5 | TRBD2 | TRBV5-6 | few
CASSFSSRETQYF | TGTGCCAGCAGTTTTTCTAGCAGGGAGACCCAGTACTTC | TRBJ2-5 | NA | TRBV28 | NA
CSVFLAGVGNEQFF | TGCAGTGTCTTTCTAGCGGGAGTTGGGAATGAGCAGTTCTTC | TRBJ2-1 | TRBD2 | TRBV20-1 | NA
CATSEYQGNEQFF | TGTGCCACCAGTGAGTACCAGGGGAATGAGCAGTTCTTC | TRBJ2-1 | NA | TRBV24-1 | few
CASSFGNQPQHF | TGTGCCAGCAGTTTTGGCAATCAGCCCCAGCATTTT | TRBJ1-5 | NA | TRBV12-3/TRBV12-4 | many
CASSQDSAGRPTEAFF | TGCGCCAGCAGCCAAGATTCAGCAGGGCGGCCCACTGAAGCTTTCTTT | TRBJ1-1 | NA | TRBV4-1 | NA
CASKDRVSSTDTQYF | TGTGCCAGCAAAGACAGGGTCTCTAGCACAGATACGCAGTATTTT | TRBJ2-3 | TRBD1 | TRBV27 | NA
CASSYTGPFYEQYF | TGTGCCAGCAGCTATACGGGACCGTTCTACGAGCAGTACTTC | TRBJ2-7 | NA | TRBV28 | few
CSAMGPTGSNEKLFF | TGCAGTGCTATGGGACCGACAGGGTCTAATGAAAAACTGTTTTTT | TRBJ1-4 | TRBD1 | TRBV20-1 | NA
CASSQEITYEQYF | TGCGCCAGCAGCCAAGAGATAACCTACGAGCAGTACTTC | TRBJ2-7 | NA | TRBV4-3 | many
CSVEGQAYEQYF | TGCAGCGTTGAAGGGCAGGCCTACGAGCAGTACTTC | TRBJ2-7 | NA | TRBV29-1 | many
CASSHRLGLADHTGELFF | TGTGCCAGCAGCCATCGCCTCGGACTAGCGGACCACACCGGGGAGCTGTTTTTT | TRBJ2-2 | TRBD2 | TRBV14 | NA